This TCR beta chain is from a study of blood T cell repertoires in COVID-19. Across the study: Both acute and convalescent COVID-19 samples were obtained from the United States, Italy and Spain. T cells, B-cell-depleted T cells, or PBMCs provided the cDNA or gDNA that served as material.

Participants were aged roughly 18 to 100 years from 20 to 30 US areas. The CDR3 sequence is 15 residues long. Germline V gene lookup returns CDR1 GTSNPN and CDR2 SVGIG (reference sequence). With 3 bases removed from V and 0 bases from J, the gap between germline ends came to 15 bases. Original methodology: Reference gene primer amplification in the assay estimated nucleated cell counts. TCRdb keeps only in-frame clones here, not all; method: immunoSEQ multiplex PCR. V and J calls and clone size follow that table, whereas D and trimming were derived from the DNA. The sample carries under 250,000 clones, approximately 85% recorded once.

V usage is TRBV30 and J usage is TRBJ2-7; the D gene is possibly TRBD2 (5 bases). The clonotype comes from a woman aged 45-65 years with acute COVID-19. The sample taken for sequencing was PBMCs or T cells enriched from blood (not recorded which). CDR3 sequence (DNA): TGTGCCTGGAGAAAGAAAGGCGGGCGCTCCTACGAGCAGTACTTC. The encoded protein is CAWRKKGGRSYEQYF.